Listed here is a single TCR beta chain. Produced via immunoSEQ multiplex PCR; TCRdb's table is partial and in-frame only. The data contain about 59,000 clones, 85% to 90% of them singletons. The data are from a study of technical replicates of blood from several donors. CDR1 is SGHDN and CDR2 is FVKESK in the germline V gene. V was pared by 1 base and J by 4 bases, with 11 bases between. The CDR3 has 15 amino acids. The sample was PBMCs. The chain employs TRBV14 and TRBJ1-3; D gene unclear. The sequence derives from a human donor in good health. Some clones in this sample may be carry-over from other donors' samples. CDR3 residues: CASSQGRGTGNTIYF. The CDR3 bases are TGTGCCAGCAGCCAAGGGCGGGGAACGGGAAACACCATATATTTT.